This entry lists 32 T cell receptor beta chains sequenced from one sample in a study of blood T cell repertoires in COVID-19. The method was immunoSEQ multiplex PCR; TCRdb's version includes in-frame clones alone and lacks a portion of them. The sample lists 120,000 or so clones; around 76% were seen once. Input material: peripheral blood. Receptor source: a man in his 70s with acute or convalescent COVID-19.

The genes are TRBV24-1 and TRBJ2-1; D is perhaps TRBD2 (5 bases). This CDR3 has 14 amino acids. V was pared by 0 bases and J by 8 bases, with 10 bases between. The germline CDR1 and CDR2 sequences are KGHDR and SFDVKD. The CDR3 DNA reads TGTGCCACCAGTGATTTGGCTACGGAGGATGAGCAGTTCTTC. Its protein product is CATSDLATEDEQFF.

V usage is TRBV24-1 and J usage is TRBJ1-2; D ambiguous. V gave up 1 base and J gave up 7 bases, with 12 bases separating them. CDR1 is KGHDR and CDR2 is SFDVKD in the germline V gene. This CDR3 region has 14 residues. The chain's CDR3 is CATSDFSDSRGYTF. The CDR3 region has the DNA TGTGCCACCAGTGATTTCTCGGACTCTCGTGGCTACACCTTC.

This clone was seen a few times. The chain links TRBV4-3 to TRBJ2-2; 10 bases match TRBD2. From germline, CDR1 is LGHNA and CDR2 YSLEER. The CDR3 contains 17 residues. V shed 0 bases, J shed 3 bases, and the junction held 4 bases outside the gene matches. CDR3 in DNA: TGCGCCAGCAGCCAAGATACTAGCGGGGTTCACACCGGGGAGCTGTTTTTT. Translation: CASSQDTSGVHTGELFF.

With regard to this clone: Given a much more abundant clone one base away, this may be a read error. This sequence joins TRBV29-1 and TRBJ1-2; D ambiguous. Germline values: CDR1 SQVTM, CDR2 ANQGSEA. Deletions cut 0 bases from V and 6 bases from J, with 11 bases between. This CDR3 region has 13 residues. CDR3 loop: CSVEDPQVNGYTF. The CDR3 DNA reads TGCAGCGTTGAAGATCCGCAGGTCAATGGCTACACCTTC.

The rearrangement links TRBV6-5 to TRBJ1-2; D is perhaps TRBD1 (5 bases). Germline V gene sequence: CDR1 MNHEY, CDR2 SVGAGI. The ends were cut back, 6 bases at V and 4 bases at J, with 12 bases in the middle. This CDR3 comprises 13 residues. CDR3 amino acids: CASRTRQLYGYTF. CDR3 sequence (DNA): TGTGCCAGCAGAACCCGACAGCTCTATGGCTACACCTTC.

The CDR3 loop reads CASSREVGGGAYEQYF. CDR3 nucleotide sequence: TGTGCCAGCAGCCGGGAAGTCGGCGGGGGGGCCTACGAGCAGTACTTC. The chain joins TRBV4-2 to TRBJ2-7; 9 bases are a match to TRBD2. There are 16 residues in the CDR3. The germline CDR1 and CDR2 sequences are LGHNA and YNFKEQ. The junction had 9 bases not matched to a gene; V was cut back by 4 bases and J by 2 bases.

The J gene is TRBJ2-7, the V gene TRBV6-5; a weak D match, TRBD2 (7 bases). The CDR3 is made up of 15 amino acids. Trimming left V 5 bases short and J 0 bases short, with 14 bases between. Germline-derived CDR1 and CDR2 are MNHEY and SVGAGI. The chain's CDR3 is CASSQQAGASYEQYF. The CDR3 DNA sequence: TGTGCCAGCAGTCAGCAGGCGGGGGCCTCCTACGAGCAGTACTTC.

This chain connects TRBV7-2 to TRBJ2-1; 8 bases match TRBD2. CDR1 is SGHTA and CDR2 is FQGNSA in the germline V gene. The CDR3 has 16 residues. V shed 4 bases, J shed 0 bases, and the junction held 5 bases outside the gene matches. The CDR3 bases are TGTGCCAGCAGCTCATCACTAGCGGCCTCCTACAATGAGCAGTTCTTC. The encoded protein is CASSSSLAASYNEQFF.

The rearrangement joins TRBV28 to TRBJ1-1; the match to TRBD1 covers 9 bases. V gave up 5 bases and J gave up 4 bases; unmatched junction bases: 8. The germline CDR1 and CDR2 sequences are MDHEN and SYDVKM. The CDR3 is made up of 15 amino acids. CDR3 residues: CASSPNRGLGTEAFF. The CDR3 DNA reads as TGTGCCAGCAGTCCAAACAGGGGGCTTGGCACTGAAGCTTTCTTT.

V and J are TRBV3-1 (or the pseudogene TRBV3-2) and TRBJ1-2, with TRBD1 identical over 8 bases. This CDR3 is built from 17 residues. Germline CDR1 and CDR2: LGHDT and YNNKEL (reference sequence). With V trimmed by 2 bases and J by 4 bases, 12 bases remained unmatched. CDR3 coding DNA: TGTGCCAGCAGCCAAACCCGGACAGGGTGGAAAAGCTATGGCTACACCTTC. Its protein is CASSQTRTGWKSYGYTF.

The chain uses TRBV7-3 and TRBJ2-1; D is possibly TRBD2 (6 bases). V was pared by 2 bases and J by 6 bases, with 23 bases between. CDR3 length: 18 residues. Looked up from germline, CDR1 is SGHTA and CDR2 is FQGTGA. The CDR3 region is CASSLGSRSSGRSNEQFF. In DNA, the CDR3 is TGTGCCAGCAGCTTAGGAAGTAGATCCAGCGGGCGGTCCAATGAGCAGTTCTTC.

The CDR3 nucleotides are TGTGCCAGCAGCCTCAAGCGGGGGGGAGAGCAGTACTTC. It translates to CASSLKRGGEQYF. The J gene is TRBJ2-7, the V gene TRBV7-2, with 10 nucleotides matching TRBD2. Germline-derived CDR1 and CDR2 are SGHTA and FQGNSA. The CDR3 is 13 residues long. After removal of 5 bases from V and 7 bases from J, the junction contained 5 bases not matched to a gene.

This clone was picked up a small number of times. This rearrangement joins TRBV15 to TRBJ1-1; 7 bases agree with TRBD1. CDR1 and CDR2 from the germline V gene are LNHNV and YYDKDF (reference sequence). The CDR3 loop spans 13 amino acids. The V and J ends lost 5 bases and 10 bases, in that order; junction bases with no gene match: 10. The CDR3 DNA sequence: TGTGCCACCAGCGAGGGACAGCCTTCCAGAGCTTTCTTT. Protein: CATSEGQPSRAFF.

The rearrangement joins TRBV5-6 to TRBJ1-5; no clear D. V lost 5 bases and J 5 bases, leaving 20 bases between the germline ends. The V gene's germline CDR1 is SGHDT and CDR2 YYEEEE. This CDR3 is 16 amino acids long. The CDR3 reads CASRAFGEGRDQPQHF. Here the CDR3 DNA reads TGTGCCAGCAGGGCGTTCGGGGAGGGTAGAGATCAGCCCCAGCATTTT.

The chain's CDR3 is CASGTGVTDTQYF. DNA for the CDR3: TGCGCCAGCGGTACAGGGGTCACAGATACGCAGTATTTT. The rearrangement links TRBV5-1 to TRBJ2-3; 7 bases agree with TRBD1. This CDR3 contains 13 residues. Trimming took 7 bases from V and 2 from J; bases not matched to a gene: 4. The germline gives CDR1 SGHRS, CDR2 YFSETQ.

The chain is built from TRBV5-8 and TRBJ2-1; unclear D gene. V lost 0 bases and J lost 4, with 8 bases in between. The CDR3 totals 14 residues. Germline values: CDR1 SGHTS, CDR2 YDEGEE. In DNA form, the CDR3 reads TGTGCCAGCAGCTTGGTCACAGTTTACAATGAGCAGTTCTTC. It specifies CASSLVTVYNEQFF.

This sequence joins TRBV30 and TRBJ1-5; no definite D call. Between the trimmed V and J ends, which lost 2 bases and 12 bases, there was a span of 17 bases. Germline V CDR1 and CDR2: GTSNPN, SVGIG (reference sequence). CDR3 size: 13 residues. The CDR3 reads CAWSFGDRESQHF. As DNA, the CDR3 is TGTGCCTGGAGTTTCGGTGATCGGGAGAGCCAGCATTTT.

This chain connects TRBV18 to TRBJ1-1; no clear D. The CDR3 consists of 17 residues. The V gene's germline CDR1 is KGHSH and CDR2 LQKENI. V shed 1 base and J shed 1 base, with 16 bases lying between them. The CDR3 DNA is TGTGCCAGCTCACCACGAGGCTCCTTTACACAGAACACTGAAGCTTTCTTT. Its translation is CASSPRGSFTQNTEAFF.

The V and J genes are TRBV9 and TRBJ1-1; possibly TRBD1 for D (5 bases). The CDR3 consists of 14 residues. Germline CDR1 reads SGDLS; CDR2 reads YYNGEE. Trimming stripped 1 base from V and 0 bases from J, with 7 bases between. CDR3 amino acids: CASSVTGVNTEAFF. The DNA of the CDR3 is TGTGCCAGCAGCGTAACAGGAGTGAACACTGAAGCTTTCTTT.

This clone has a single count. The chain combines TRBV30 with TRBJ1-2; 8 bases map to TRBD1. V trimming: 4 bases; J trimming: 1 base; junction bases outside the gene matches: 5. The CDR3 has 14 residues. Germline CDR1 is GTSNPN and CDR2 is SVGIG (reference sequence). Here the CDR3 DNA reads TGTGCCTGGAATTACGGACAGGGTAACTATGGCTACACCTTC. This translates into CAWNYGQGNYGYTF.

This CDR3 is CASSLLSGTGELFF. The CDR3 DNA sequence: TGTGCCAGCAGCTTATTATCCGGGACCGGGGAGCTGTTTTTT. This chain joins TRBV5-6 and TRBJ2-2; the D is unclear. Germline-derived CDR1 and CDR2 are SGHDT and YYEEEE. CDR3 size: 14 residues. Trimming left V 2 bases short and J 5 bases short, with 10 bases between.

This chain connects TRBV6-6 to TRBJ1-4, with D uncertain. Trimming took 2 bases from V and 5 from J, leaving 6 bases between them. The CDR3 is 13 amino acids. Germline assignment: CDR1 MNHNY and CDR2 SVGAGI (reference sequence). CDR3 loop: CASSYQINEKLFF. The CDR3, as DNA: TGTGCCAGCAGTTACCAGATCAATGAAAAACTGTTTTTT.

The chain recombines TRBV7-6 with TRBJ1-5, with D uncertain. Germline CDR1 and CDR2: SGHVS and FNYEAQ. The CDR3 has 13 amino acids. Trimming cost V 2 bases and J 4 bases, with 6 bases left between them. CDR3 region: CASSLWQNQPQHF. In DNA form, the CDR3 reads TGTGCCAGCAGCTTATGGCAGAATCAGCCCCAGCATTTT.

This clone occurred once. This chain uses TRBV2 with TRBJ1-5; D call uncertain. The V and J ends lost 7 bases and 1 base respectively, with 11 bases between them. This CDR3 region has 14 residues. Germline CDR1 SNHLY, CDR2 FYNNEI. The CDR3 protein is CASKRGMSNQPQHF. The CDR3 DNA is TGTGCCAGCAAGCGAGGGATGAGCAATCAGCCCCAGCATTTT.

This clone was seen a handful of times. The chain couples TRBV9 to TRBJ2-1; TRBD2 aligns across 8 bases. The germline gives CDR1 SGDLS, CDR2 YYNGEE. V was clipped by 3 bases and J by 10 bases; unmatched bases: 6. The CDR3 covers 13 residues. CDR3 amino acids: CASSALGGGEQFF. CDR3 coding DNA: TGTGCCAGCAGCGCCCTCGGGGGGGGCGAGCAGTTCTTC.

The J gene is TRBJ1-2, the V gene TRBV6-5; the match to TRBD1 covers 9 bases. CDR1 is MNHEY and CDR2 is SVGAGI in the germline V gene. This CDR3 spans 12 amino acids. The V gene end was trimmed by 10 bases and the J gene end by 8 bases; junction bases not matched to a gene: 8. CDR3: CATGTGNKGYTF. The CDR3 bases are TGTGCCACCGGGACAGGGAATAAAGGCTACACCTTC.

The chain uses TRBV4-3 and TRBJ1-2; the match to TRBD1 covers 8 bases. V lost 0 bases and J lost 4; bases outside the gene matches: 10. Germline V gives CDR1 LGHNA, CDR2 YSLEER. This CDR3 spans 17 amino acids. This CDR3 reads CASSQESGQDLPYGYTF. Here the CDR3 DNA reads TGCGCCAGCAGCCAAGAATCGGGACAGGACCTCCCCTATGGCTACACCTTC.

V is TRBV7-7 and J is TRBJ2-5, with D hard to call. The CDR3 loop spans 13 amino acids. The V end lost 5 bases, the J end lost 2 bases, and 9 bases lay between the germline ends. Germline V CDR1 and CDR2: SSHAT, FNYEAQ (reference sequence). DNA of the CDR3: TGTGCCAGCAGCCGAGTACCACAAGAGACCCAGTACTTC. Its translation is CASSRVPQETQYF.

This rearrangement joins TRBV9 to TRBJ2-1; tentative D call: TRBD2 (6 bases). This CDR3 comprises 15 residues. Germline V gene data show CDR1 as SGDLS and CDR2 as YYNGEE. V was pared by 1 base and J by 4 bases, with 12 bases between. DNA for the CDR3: TGTGCCAGCAGCGTACAGGGTGGGGGGTACAATGAGCAGTTCTTC. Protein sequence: CASSVQGGGYNEQFF.

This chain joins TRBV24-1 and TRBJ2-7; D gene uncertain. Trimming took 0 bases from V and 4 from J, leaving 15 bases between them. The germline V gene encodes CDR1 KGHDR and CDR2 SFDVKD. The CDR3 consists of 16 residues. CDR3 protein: CATSDLLLPPTYEQYF. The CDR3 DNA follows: TGTGCCACCAGTGATTTGCTACTACCGCCAACATACGAGCAGTACTTC.

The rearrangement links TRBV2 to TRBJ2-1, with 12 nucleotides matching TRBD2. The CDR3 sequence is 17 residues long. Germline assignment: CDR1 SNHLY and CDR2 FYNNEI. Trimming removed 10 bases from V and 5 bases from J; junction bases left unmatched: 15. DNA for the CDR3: TGTGCCACAACGGGACTAGCGGGTCGGCGCGGCCACAATGAGCAGTTCTTC. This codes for CATTGLAGRRGHNEQFF.

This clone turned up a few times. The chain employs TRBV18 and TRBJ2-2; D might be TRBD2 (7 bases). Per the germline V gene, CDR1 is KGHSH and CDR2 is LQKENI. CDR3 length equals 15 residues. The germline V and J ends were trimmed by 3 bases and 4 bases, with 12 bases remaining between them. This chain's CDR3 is CASSPAGAFTGELFF. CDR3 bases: TGTGCCAGCTCACCGGCGGGGGCCTTCACCGGGGAGCTGTTTTTT.